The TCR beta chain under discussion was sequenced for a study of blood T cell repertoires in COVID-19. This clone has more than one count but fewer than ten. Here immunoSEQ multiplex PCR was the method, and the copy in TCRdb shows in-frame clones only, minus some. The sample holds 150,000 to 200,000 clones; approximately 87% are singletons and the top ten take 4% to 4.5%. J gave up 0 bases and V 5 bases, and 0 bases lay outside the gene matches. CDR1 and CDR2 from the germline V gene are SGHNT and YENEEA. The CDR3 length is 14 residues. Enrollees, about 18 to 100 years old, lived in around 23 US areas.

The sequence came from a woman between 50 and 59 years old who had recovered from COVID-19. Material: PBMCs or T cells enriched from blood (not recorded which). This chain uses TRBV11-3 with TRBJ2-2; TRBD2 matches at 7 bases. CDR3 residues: CASSRGANTGELFF. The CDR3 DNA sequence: TGTGCCAGCAGCCGGGGGGCGAACACCGGGGAGCTGTTTTTT.